Following are 24 T cell receptor beta chains from one sample sequenced in a study of patients and donors after allogeneic stem cell transplantation. TCRdb recomputed calls from the RT-PCR reads with MiXCR, one row per CDR3 protein. This table has 150,000 to 200,000 distinct CDR3 sequences, more than 35% appearing once. The sequenced material came from blood, either unsorted or a sorted T cell fraction (not recorded which). These receptors were obtained from a human donor who was either an allogeneic HSCT recipient or a stem cell or donor lymphocyte infusion donor (not recorded which). It is not recorded whose cells these are; they may come from a transplant donor.

This clonotype was counted between two and nine times. The chain links TRBV12-3 or TRBV12-4 to TRBJ1-4, with D perhaps TRBD1 (6 bases). The CDR3 loop spans 14 amino acids. The V end lost 6 bases, the J end lost 4 bases, and 12 bases lay between the germline ends. This CDR3 is CASSPRQVNEKLFF. Here the CDR3 DNA reads TGTGCCAGCAGCCCCCGACAGGTTAATGAAAAACTGTTTTTT.

The chain combines TRBV5-1 with TRBJ2-3; 10 bases agree with TRBD2. The CDR3 length is 15 residues. With 4 bases clipped from V and 4 bases from J, the junction kept 6 bases outside the gene matches. Germline V CDR1 and CDR2: SGHRS, YFSETQ. The CDR3 sequence: CASSGGLAYSDTQYF. The CDR3 coding sequence is TGCGCCAGCAGCGGGGGACTAGCGTATTCAGATACGCAGTATTTT.

The genes are TRBV4-1 and TRBJ1-1; TRBD1 agrees at 8 bases. Germline trimming cut 1 base from V and 5 bases from J; bases unmatched to any gene: 6. CDR3 length equals 15 residues. CDR1 and CDR2 from the germline V gene are MGHRA and YSYEKL. The CDR3 sequence is CASSQAPTGVTEAFF. The CDR3 coding sequence is TGCGCCAGCAGCCAAGCCCCGACAGGGGTTACTGAAGCTTTCTTT.

V and J are TRBV7-9 and TRBJ1-5; D unresolved. V was trimmed by 5 bases and J by 0 bases, leaving 8 bases between them. This CDR3 contains 14 residues. Germline V gene lookup returns CDR1 SEHNR and CDR2 FQNEAQ (reference sequence). CDR3 in DNA: TGTGCCAGCAGCCCATCTTATAGCAATCAGCCCCAGCATTTT. Its protein product is CASSPSYSNQPQHF.

This clonotype has a handful of counts. V is TRBV5-5 and J is TRBJ2-1; D unresolved. V dropped 0 bases and J dropped 10 bases, with 11 bases sitting between them. This CDR3 has 13 amino acids. Per germline, CDR1 SGHKS and CDR2 YYEKEE (reference sequence). The CDR3 DNA sequence: TGTGCCAGCAGCTTGGACTTGGGTAGGGAGCAGTTCTTC. Translation: CASSLDLGREQFF.

This chain joins TRBV5-1 and TRBJ2-7, with a weak D call TRBD2 (5 bases). This CDR3 has 12 residues. The V end lost 7 bases, the J end lost 2 bases, and 10 bases lay between the germline ends. The germline gives CDR1 SGHRS, CDR2 YFSETQ. In nucleotides, the CDR3 is TGCGCCAGCGGGAGTTCCACCTACGAGCAGTACTTC. Protein sequence: CASGSSTYEQYF.

V and J are TRBV12-3 or TRBV12-4 and TRBJ1-1; weak D call: TRBD1 (6 bases). V was clipped by 7 bases and J by 2 bases, with 14 bases between them. This CDR3 region has 14 residues. CDR3 sequence: CASTPGTTNTEAFF. The CDR3, as DNA: TGTGCCAGCACGCCCGGGACAACTAACACTGAAGCTTTCTTT.

This sequence joins TRBV15 and TRBJ2-1; 9 positions match TRBD2. Germline values: CDR1 LNHNV, CDR2 YYDKDF (reference sequence). The CDR3 contains 17 residues. Trimming at V came to 2 bases and at J to 4 bases, leaving 9 bases not matched to a gene. CDR3: CATSRHRGGRDYNEQFF. The CDR3, as DNA: TGTGCCACCAGCAGACACAGGGGCGGGAGGGATTACAATGAGCAGTTCTTC.

On this clonotype: The germline gene is not matched at one end of the junction; a read error may be the cause. The chain recombines TRBV12-3 or TRBV12-4 with TRBJ2-7; D gene uncertain. The CDR3 runs 13 residues. Written as DNA, the CDR3 is TGTGCCGGCAGTTTCGTCCACTCCTACGAGCAGTACTTC. Translation: CAGSFVHSYEQYF.

The chain combines TRBV12-3 or TRBV12-4 with TRBJ1-4; D not certain. V lost 4 bases to trimming and J lost 7 bases, with 16 bases between them. The CDR3 runs to 15 residues. In DNA form, the CDR3 reads TGTGCCAGCAGTTCGAGGCGATCCAATATTGAAAAACTGTTTTTT. Translation gives CASSSRRSNIEKLFF.

The J gene is TRBJ2-5, the V gene TRBV7-9; 10 bases fit TRBD2. V was pared by 6 bases and J by 2 bases, with 6 bases of the junction left unmatched. CDR3 size: 15 residues. Germline assignment: CDR1 SEHNR and CDR2 FQNEAQ (reference sequence). The CDR3 sequence: CASRRLAGVQETQYF. Written as DNA, the CDR3 is TGTGCCAGCAGGAGGCTAGCGGGAGTGCAAGAGACCCAGTACTTC.

The J gene is TRBJ1-6, the V gene TRBV7-9; no reliable D call. The CDR3 is 17 residues long. Trimming left V 5 bases short and J 7 bases short, with 21 bases between. CDR1 is SEHNR and CDR2 is FQNEAQ in the germline V gene (reference sequence). The CDR3 DNA sequence: TGTGCCAGCAGCCTGAGCCCCCCCAGCACGTTAAATTCACCCCTCCACTTT. Translation: CASSLSPPSTLNSPLHF.

The chain recombines TRBV28 with TRBJ2-7, with D possibly being TRBD1 (5 bases). The V gene lost 3 bases and the J gene lost 0 bases, with 12 bases spanning the gap. The CDR3 spans 15 residues. Germline values: CDR1 MDHEN, CDR2 SYDVKM. CDR3 sequence reads: CASSFSRVSSYEQYF. The CDR3 nucleotides are TGTGCCAGCAGTTTTAGCAGGGTTAGCTCCTACGAGCAGTACTTC.

This clonotype was seen a few times. The chain carries TRBV11-1 and TRBJ2-5, with 8 bases identical to TRBD2. Germline CDR1 is SGHAT and CDR2 is FQDESV (reference sequence). The CDR3 contains 14 residues. V lost 5 bases and J lost 2; bases outside the gene matches: 4. The CDR3 DNA sequence: TGTGCCAGCAGCCTATTAGCGGGGCAAGAGACCCAGTACTTC. Protein sequence: CASSLLAGQETQYF.

The rearrangement uses TRBV6-5 and TRBJ2-1, with unresolved D. Germline values: CDR1 MNHEY, CDR2 SVGAGI. The germline V and J ends were trimmed by 8 bases and 3 bases, with 17 bases remaining between them. The CDR3 is made up of 15 amino acids. DNA for the CDR3: TGTGCCAGCGCTGACGAAGGTAGAAACTACAATGAGCAGTTCTTC. Amino acid sequence: CASADEGRNYNEQFF.

The V and J genes are TRBV7-2 and TRBJ2-5; 7 bases match TRBD2. Trimming cost V 4 bases and J 2 bases; bases outside gene matches: 7. Germline loops: CDR1 SGHTA, CDR2 FQGNSA. This CDR3 is built from 15 residues. In DNA, the CDR3 is TGTGCCAGCAGCTCGGGGGGACGGACACAAGAGACCCAGTACTTC. This sequence encodes CASSSGGRTQETQYF.

In this sample, this clonotype turned up once. The genes are TRBV6-2 or TRBV6-3 and TRBJ2-5; 9 nucleotides align to TRBD2. The CDR3 loop spans 16 amino acids. Germline V gives CDR1 MNHEY, CDR2 SVGEGT. The junction had 13 bases not matched to a gene; V was cut back by 6 bases and J by 5 bases. CDR3 nucleotides: TGTGCCAGCAGCCTCCTGGCTCTAGCGGGAACGGAGACCCAGTACTTC. This translates into CASSLLALAGTETQYF.

The V and J genes are TRBV4-3 and TRBJ2-5; 14 bases are a match to TRBD2. CDR1 LGHNA and CDR2 YSLEER come from the germline V gene. This CDR3 has 18 residues. Trimming removed 0 bases from V and 2 bases from J; junction bases left unmatched: 5. The CDR3 DNA sequence: TGCGCCAGCAGCCAAGATTTTGGGACTAGCGGGAGTCAAGAGACCCAGTACTTC. Encoded protein: CASSQDFGTSGSQETQYF.

This chain joins TRBV5-1 and TRBJ2-5; D is unresolved. The CDR3 runs 13 residues. Germline V lookup: CDR1 SGHRS, CDR2 YFSETQ. V gave up 0 bases and J gave up 4 bases, with 7 bases separating them. This CDR3 is CASSLGSAETQYF. CDR3 DNA sequence: TGCGCCAGCAGCTTGGGAAGTGCAGAGACCCAGTACTTC.

J is TRBJ2-1 and V is TRBV9; 10 bases fit TRBD2. Unmatched junction bases numbered 8, after V lost 0 bases and J lost 5 bases. The CDR3 loop spans 17 amino acids. In germline, CDR1 is SGDLS, CDR2 YYNGEE. The CDR3 DNA follows: TGTGCCAGCAGCGTAGTCCCTAGCGGGGGCCTCAACAATGAGCAGTTCTTC. Translation: CASSVVPSGGLNNEQFF.

This clonotype was counted a few times. An end of the junction does not agree with germline; a read error may underlie this. The CDR3 region is CASSLAGHITDTQYF. CDR3 DNA sequence: TGTGCCAGCAGTCTAGCGGGCCATATCACAGATACGCAGTATTTT. The chain links TRBV12-3 or TRBV12-4 to TRBJ2-3; 8 bases are a match to TRBD2. This CDR3 contains 15 residues.

The CDR3, as DNA: TGCGCCAGCAGCTTGGACAGGCCGAACACTGAAGCTTTCTTT. Its protein product is CASSLDRPNTEAFF. The chain links TRBV5-1 to TRBJ1-1, with a weak D call TRBD1 (5 bases). Between the trimmed V and J ends, which lost 0 bases and 1 base, there was a span of 7 bases. Germline values: CDR1 SGHRS, CDR2 YFSETQ. This CDR3 has 14 residues.

This clonotype was counted between two and nine times. This rearrangement joins TRBV9 to TRBJ2-1; the D is unclear. This CDR3 region has 11 residues. V lost 1 base and J 8 bases, leaving 4 bases between the germline ends. The germline V gene encodes CDR1 SGDLS and CDR2 YYNGEE. The CDR3 reads CASSVQDEQFF. For the CDR3, the DNA is TGTGCCAGCAGCGTACAAGATGAGCAGTTCTTC.

The CDR3 reads CASSQNHGQGSNTEAFF. The DNA of the CDR3 is TGCGCCAGCAGCCAAAACCACGGACAGGGATCGAACACTGAAGCTTTCTTT. The V call is TRBV4-3, the J call TRBJ1-1; 8 nucleotides align to TRBD1. The CDR3 loop spans 17 amino acids. The germline V gene has CDR1 LGHNA and CDR2 YSLEER. V shed 2 bases, J shed 1 base, and the junction held 9 bases outside the gene matches.